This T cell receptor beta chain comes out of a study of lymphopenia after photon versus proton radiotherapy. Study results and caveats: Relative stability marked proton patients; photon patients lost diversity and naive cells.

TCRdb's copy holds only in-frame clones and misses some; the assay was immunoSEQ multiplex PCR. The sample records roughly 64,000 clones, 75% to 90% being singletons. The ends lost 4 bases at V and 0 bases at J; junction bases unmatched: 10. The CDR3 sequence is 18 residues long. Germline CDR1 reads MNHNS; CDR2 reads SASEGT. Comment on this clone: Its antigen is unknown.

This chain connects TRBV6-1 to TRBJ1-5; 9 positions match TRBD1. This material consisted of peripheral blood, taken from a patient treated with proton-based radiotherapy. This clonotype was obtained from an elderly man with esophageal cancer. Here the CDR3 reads CASSVYRDRAYSNQPQHF. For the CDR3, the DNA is TGTGCCAGCAGTGTTTACCGGGACAGGGCTTATAGCAATCAGCCCCAGCATTTT.